These 16 T cell receptor beta chains came from one sample sequenced in a study of molecular identifiers for immune sequencing clone quantification. TCRdb ran MiXCR on the PCR reads and lists one entry per CDR3 protein. The table includes around 480,000 distinct CDR3 sequences, over 20% detected once. The source material was naive CD8+ T cells from blood, with Jurkat cell RNA spiked in. The subset here: FACS-sorted CD8+CD4-CCR7+CD45RA+ naive T cells. These receptors were collected from a human donor in good health. Some libraries in this study had Jurkat cell RNA spiked in.

This clonotype was counted many times. The chain combines TRBV12-3 or TRBV12-4 with TRBJ1-5, with D possibly matching TRBD1 (5 bases). The CDR3 spans 13 residues. Trimming pared 5 bases from V and 4 bases from J, leaving 9 bases between. The CDR3 reads CASSRQTNQPQHF. The DNA for the CDR3 is TGTGCCAGCAGTCGACAGACAAATCAGCCCCAGCATTTT.

In this sample, this clonotype turned up a few times. This rearrangement joins TRBV10-2 to TRBJ2-7; no firm D call. V lost 6 bases and J lost 4, with 10 bases in between. The germline V gene encodes CDR1 WSHSY and CDR2 SAAADI. The CDR3 sequence is 12 residues long. CDR3 nucleotides: TGCGCCAGCAGCGAAGACATGTACGAGCAGTACTTC. Protein product: CASSEDMYEQYF.

V gene TRBV6-6 combines with J gene TRBJ2-7; D possibly uses TRBD1 or TRBD2 (5 bases each). CDR3 size: 15 residues. Trimming took 2 bases from V and 0 from J, leaving 11 bases between them. The germline CDR1 and CDR2 sequences are MNHNY and SVGAGI (reference sequence). The DNA of the CDR3 is TGTGCCAGCAGTTACCCCGGGACGGGCTCCTACGAGCAGTACTTC. It specifies CASSYPGTGSYEQYF.

The sample holds many counts of this clonotype. The chain employs TRBV7-9 and TRBJ1-2; possible D gene TRBD1, 5 bases. Between the trimmed V and J ends, which lost 5 bases and 4 bases, there was a span of 14 bases. CDR1 is SEHNR, CDR2 FQNEAQ, per germline (reference sequence). The CDR3 is 14 amino acids. CDR3 loop: CASSPGPEAYGYTF. The CDR3 bases are TGTGCCAGCAGCCCGGGACCGGAGGCCTATGGCTACACCTTC.

Concerning this clonotype: A much larger clone lies one base from this, so it may be a read error. The chain is built from TRBV9 and TRBJ1-4, with D maybe TRBD1 (5 bases). Germline V CDR1 and CDR2: SGDLS, YYNGEE. The CDR3 extends over 14 amino acids. The CDR3 loop reads CAGSVGGSDEKLFF. CDR3 in DNA: TGTGCCGGCAGCGTTGGGGGATCTGATGAAAAACTGTTTTTT.

Regarding this clonotype: A much bigger clone sits one base away, suggesting this may be a read error. This sequence joins TRBV7-9 and TRBJ2-5; D call uncertain. Germline-derived CDR1 and CDR2 are SEHNR and FQNEAQ (reference sequence). The CDR3 spans 14 residues. This chain's CDR3 is CASSLSGDQETQCF. CDR3 bases: TGTGCCAGCAGCCTGTCAGGAGATCAAGAGACCCAGTGCTTC.

This clonotype showed up many times. The rearrangement joins TRBV12-3 or TRBV12-4 to TRBJ2-4; D is uncertain. The CDR3 contains 16 residues. The V and J ends lost 7 bases and 1 base respectively, with 17 bases between them. CDR3 loop: CASTTSAGLAKNIQYF. The CDR3, as DNA: TGTGCCAGCACTACCTCCGCCGGATTGGCCAAAAACATTCAGTACTTC.

This clonotype has a count of ten or more. The chain joins TRBV5-6 to TRBJ1-1; the match to TRBD1 covers 10 bases. This CDR3 has 17 residues. Per germline, CDR1 SGHDT and CDR2 YYEEEE. V trimming: 1 base; J trimming: 2 bases; junction bases outside the gene matches: 8. This CDR3 is CASSLSFGTGDNTEAFF. CDR3 sequence (DNA): TGTGCCAGCAGCTTGTCATTTGGGACAGGGGATAACACTGAAGCTTTCTTT.

This sequence joins TRBV25-1 and TRBJ2-1; no clear D gene. Trimming removed 1 base from V and 0 bases from J, with 7 bases in between. CDR1 and CDR2 (germline): MGHDK, SYGVNS. The CDR3 has 15 amino acids. In DNA, the CDR3 is TGTGCCAGCAGTGAATTTGGCAGCTCCTACAATGAGCAGTTCTTC. Protein: CASSEFGSSYNEQFF. The full variable domain, with the rest looked up from reference TRBV25-1 and TRBJ2-1, is EADIYQTPRYLVIGTGKKITLECSQTMGHDKMYWYQQDPGMELHLIHYSYGVNSTEKGDLSSESTVSRIRTEHFPLTLESARPSHTSQYLCASSEFGSSYNEQFFGPGTRLTVL.

This clonotype was counted ten times or more. This chain connects TRBV5-1 to TRBJ2-1; D perhaps matches TRBD1 (6 bases). This CDR3 is 15 amino acids long. V dropped 0 bases and J dropped 2 bases, with 9 bases sitting between them. From germline, CDR1 is SGHRS and CDR2 YFSETQ. CDR3 DNA sequence: TGCGCCAGCAGCTTGGATCAGGGGCCCTACAATGAGCAGTTCTTC. This gives the protein CASSLDQGPYNEQFF.

The sample holds many counts of this clonotype. The chain links TRBV28 to TRBJ2-3; D remains ambiguous. Germline CDR1 and CDR2: MDHEN and SYDVKM. Trimming shortened V by 7 bases and J by 2 bases, and 7 bases separated the two germline ends. The CDR3 loop spans 12 amino acids. CDR3 in amino acids: CASMEATDTQYF. In nucleotides, the CDR3 is TGTGCCAGCATGGAAGCCACAGATACGCAGTATTTT.

The chain couples TRBV4-1 to TRBJ1-2, with D tentatively TRBD1 (6 bases). Germline-derived CDR1 and CDR2 are MGHRA and YSYEKL. CDR3 length equals 16 residues. Trimming stripped 0 bases from V and 5 bases from J, with 16 bases between. CDR3: CASSQEGTGWGYGYTF. In DNA, the CDR3 is TGCGCCAGCAGCCAAGAGGGTACAGGGTGGGGGTATGGCTACACCTTC.

This clonotype was recorded at least ten times. The V call is TRBV7-6, the J call TRBJ2-7; 7 bases fit TRBD1. The CDR3 is made up of 12 amino acids. Unmatched junction bases numbered 0, after V lost 2 bases and J lost 5 bases. Germline CDR1 and CDR2: SGHVS and FNYEAQ. CDR3 nucleotide sequence: TGTGCCAGCAGCTTAACAGGGGACGAGCAGTACTTC. Encoded protein: CASSLTGDEQYF. The full variable domain, completed using reference TRBV7-6 and TRBJ2-7, is GAGVSQSPRYKVTKRGQDVALRCDPISGHVSLYWYRQALGQGPEFLTYFNYEAQQDKSGLPNDRFSAERPEGSISTLTIQRTEQRDSAMYRCASSLTGDEQYFGPGTRLTVT.

There are a few counts of this clonotype. The V and J genes are TRBV4-3 and TRBJ1-2, with D possibly TRBD1 on 5 matching bases. The CDR3 contains 15 residues. V dropped 0 bases and J dropped 3 bases, with 11 bases sitting between them. Germline lookup yields CDR1 LGHNA and CDR2 YSLEER. The CDR3 sequence is CASSQDFLGDYGYTF. CDR3 coding DNA: TGCGCCAGCAGCCAAGATTTTCTGGGGGACTATGGCTACACCTTC.

This clonotype showed up just a few times. This sequence joins TRBV9 and TRBJ2-2; D unclear. The germline V gene has CDR1 SGDLS and CDR2 YYNGEE. Between the trimmed V and J ends, which lost 3 bases and 6 bases, there was a span of 18 bases. This CDR3 region has 16 residues. CDR3 coding DNA: TGTGCCAGCAGCGGGGCATTTACAGCCCCGGCCGGGGAGCTGTTTTTT. This translates into CASSGAFTAPAGELFF.

This clonotype was recorded many times. The genes are TRBV20-1 and TRBJ2-3; 11 bases agree with TRBD2. V trimming: 6 bases; J trimming: 10 bases; junction bases outside the gene matches: 18. This CDR3 comprises 16 residues. Germline lookup yields CDR1 DFQATT and CDR2 SNEGSKA (reference sequence). The CDR3 bases are TGCAGTGCCATCCCGGGACTAGCGGCGGGTCCGAGTGCGCAGTATTTT. Protein sequence: CSAIPGLAAGPSAQYF.